This T cell receptor beta chain stems from a study of Ad26.COV2.S vaccination and SARS-CoV-2 variants. Germline CDR1 LGHDT, CDR2 YNNKEL (reference sequence). V was pared by 0 bases and J by 7 bases, with 13 bases between. The CDR3 has 14 residues. Sequenced by immunoSEQ multiplex PCR; TCRdb stores in-frame clones only, minus some. The table has over 110,000 clones, approximately 90% seen once. Sequences were derived from peripheral blood, sampled after recovery from COVID-19. The V gene is TRBV3-1 (or the pseudogene TRBV3-2), the J gene TRBJ2-7; D perhaps matches TRBD1 (5 bases). The sequence was collected from a human donor who had recovered from COVID-19. This chain's CDR3 is CASSQEKGMLEQYF. DNA for the CDR3: TGTGCCAGCAGCCAAGAAAAGGGGATGTTAGAGCAGTACTTC.